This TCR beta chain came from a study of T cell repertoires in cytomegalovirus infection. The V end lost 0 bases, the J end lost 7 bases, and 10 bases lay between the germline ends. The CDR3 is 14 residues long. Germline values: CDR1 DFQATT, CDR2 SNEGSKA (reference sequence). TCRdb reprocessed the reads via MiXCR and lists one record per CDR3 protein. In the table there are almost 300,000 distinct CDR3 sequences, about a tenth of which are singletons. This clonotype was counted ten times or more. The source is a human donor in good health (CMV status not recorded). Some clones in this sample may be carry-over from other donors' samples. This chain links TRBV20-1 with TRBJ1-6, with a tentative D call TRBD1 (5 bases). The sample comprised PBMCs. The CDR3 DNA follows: TGCAGTGCTAGAGAAGGGGCAAACAATTCACCCCTCCACTTT. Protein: CSAREGANNSPLHF.